This T cell receptor (beta chain) stems from a study of blood T cell repertoires in COVID-19. Study in general: Nucleic acid was either cDNA or gDNA, and it came from T cells, B-cell-depleted T cells, or PBMCs.

Original handling: Nucleated cell counts were estimated from reference gene primer amplification. Here immunoSEQ multiplex PCR was the method, and the copy in TCRdb shows in-frame clones only, minus some. V, J and clone size are taken as reported in that table, and D and trimming were inferred from the DNA itself. This sample yields about 74,000 clones, of which roughly 88% are seen a single time; around 2% belongs to the top ten. The germline gives CDR1 MNHEY, CDR2 SMNVEV (reference sequence). Trimming removed 9 bases from V and 5 bases from J; junction bases left unmatched: 5. The CDR3 is made up of 12 amino acids.

The sequenced material came from peripheral blood. The TCR comes from a woman over 75 with active or convalescent COVID-19. The genes are TRBV27 and TRBJ2-5, with 8 positions matching TRBD2. CDR3 nucleotide sequence: TGTGCCAGTCGGGGGGGCAGGGAGACCCAGTACTTC. Its translation is CASRGGRETQYF.